This is a list of T cell receptor beta chains from one sample in a study of blood T cells in healthy people across ages. TCRdb ran MiXCR on the 5' RACE reads and lists one entry per CDR3 protein. The data show over a million distinct CDR3 sequences, 35% to 45% seen once. The sample taken for sequencing was blood. All receptors come from a young woman in good health. CDR3s include the opening cysteine and the closing phenylalanine or tryptophan. Fields, in order: CDR3 DNA, CDR3 protein, J gene, clone size, D gene, V gene. The D gene is left open where the match is weak. Size values are once, few and many counts, or a class for expanded clones, and some rows have none.

CDR3nt: TGTGCCAGCAGTAAAAGGTTTACCACTGAAGCTTTCTTT; CDR3aa: CASSKRFTTEAFF; j_gene: TRBJ1-1; abundance: NA; d_gene: NA; v_gene: TRBV2
CDR3nt: TGCGCCAGCAGCTTGGAATCGTGGAATGAGCAGTTCTTC; CDR3aa: CASSLESWNEQFF; j_gene: TRBJ2-1; abundance: NA; d_gene: NA; v_gene: TRBV5-1
CDR3nt: TGTGCCAGCAGTTTACAGAAGGACTACGAGCAGTACTTC; CDR3aa: CASSLQKDYEQYF; j_gene: TRBJ2-7; abundance: few; d_gene: NA; v_gene: TRBV27
CDR3nt: TGTGCCAGCCTCGACTCCCAAGGACAGGGACTTAAGACGCCCTATGGCTACATCTTC; CDR3aa: CASLDSQGQGLKTPYGYIF; j_gene: TRBJ1-2; abundance: NA; d_gene: TRBD1; v_gene: TRBV2
CDR3nt: TGTGCCAGCAGTCTGCGGACGGCCCCGGTAGGCTACACCTTC; CDR3aa: CASSLRTAPVGYTF; j_gene: TRBJ1-2; abundance: NA; d_gene: NA; v_gene: TRBV12-3/TRBV12-4
CDR3nt: TGTGCCAGCTCCCGGACAGGGAACTCCTACGAGCAGTACTTC; CDR3aa: CASSRTGNSYEQYF; j_gene: TRBJ2-7; abundance: NA; d_gene: TRBD1; v_gene: TRBV18
CDR3nt: TGTGCCAGCAGCCAACCGGGACTAGCGATCCGGAATGAGCAGTTCTTC; CDR3aa: CASSQPGLAIRNEQFF; j_gene: TRBJ2-1; abundance: NA; d_gene: TRBD2; v_gene: TRBV4-2
CDR3nt: TGTGCCAGCAGTCTTTTCCCTCCTAGCTCCTACAATGAGCAGTTCTTC; CDR3aa: CASSLFPPSSYNEQFF; j_gene: TRBJ2-1; abundance: few; d_gene: NA; v_gene: TRBV27
CDR3nt: TGTGCCAGCAGGAAGGGAGGGGAAGGCTACACCTTC; CDR3aa: CASRKGGEGYTF; j_gene: TRBJ1-2; abundance: few; d_gene: NA; v_gene: TRBV7-9
CDR3nt: TGTGCCAGCAGACCCCTTGACAGGGGGCTTTACAATGAGCAGTTCTTC; CDR3aa: CASRPLDRGLYNEQFF; j_gene: TRBJ2-1; abundance: few; d_gene: TRBD1; v_gene: TRBV27
CDR3nt: TGTGCCAGCAGGGACCGACTAGCGGGAGACACAGATACGCAGTATTTT; CDR3aa: CASRDRLAGDTDTQYF; j_gene: TRBJ2-3; abundance: once; d_gene: TRBD2; v_gene: TRBV6-6
CDR3nt: TGTGCCAGCAGCTGGCGACAGGGGCAACAAGAGACCCAGTACTTC; CDR3aa: CASSWRQGQQETQYF; j_gene: TRBJ2-5; abundance: NA; d_gene: TRBD1; v_gene: TRBV7-2
CDR3nt: TGTGCCAGCATCCTAGGGACTAGAGGGGAGACCCAGTACTTC; CDR3aa: CASILGTRGETQYF; j_gene: TRBJ2-5; abundance: NA; d_gene: TRBD2; v_gene: TRBV7-2
CDR3nt: TGTGCCAGCAGTCCGGGGACAGGGGGCGCGAGCTATGGCTACACCTTC; CDR3aa: CASSPGTGGASYGYTF; j_gene: TRBJ1-2; abundance: NA; d_gene: TRBD1; v_gene: TRBV27
CDR3nt: TGCGCCAGCAGCGCCGGGCGGGGGGGCCTCTCCGATACGCAGTATTTT; CDR3aa: CASSAGRGGLSDTQYF; j_gene: TRBJ2-3; abundance: few; d_gene: TRBD2; v_gene: TRBV5-1
CDR3nt: TGTGCCAGCAGCCAATCGGGAGGCTACACCTTC; CDR3aa: CASSQSGGYTF; j_gene: TRBJ1-2; abundance: few; d_gene: NA; v_gene: TRBV14
CDR3nt: TGTGCCAGCAGTTTATCCGGGACAGGGGGCCTCTATGGCTACACCTTC; CDR3aa: CASSLSGTGGLYGYTF; j_gene: TRBJ1-2; abundance: NA; d_gene: TRBD1; v_gene: TRBV27
CDR3nt: TGTGCCAGCAGCCAAGGGACTAGCGGGTTTCTTGGAAATGAGCAGTTCTTC; CDR3aa: CASSQGTSGFLGNEQFF; j_gene: TRBJ2-1; abundance: once; d_gene: TRBD2; v_gene: TRBV11-1
CDR3nt: TGTGCCAGTAGTACCTCGGTATACCAAGAGACCCAGTACTTC; CDR3aa: CASSTSVYQETQYF; j_gene: TRBJ2-5; abundance: NA; d_gene: NA; v_gene: TRBV19
CDR3nt: TGCAGCGTTGAAGATCGTTTAGGGTGGGGGCAGTACTTC; CDR3aa: CSVEDRLGWGQYF; j_gene: TRBJ2-7; abundance: NA; d_gene: NA; v_gene: TRBV29-1
CDR3nt: TGTGCCAGCAGTTGGGCAGGTAGCGAGACCCAGTACTTC; CDR3aa: CASSWAGSETQYF; j_gene: TRBJ2-5; abundance: NA; d_gene: NA; v_gene: TRBV27
CDR3nt: TGTGCCAGCACCCTGAGGACTAGCGGGAGTCAGTACGAGCAGTACTTC; CDR3aa: CASTLRTSGSQYEQYF; j_gene: TRBJ2-7; abundance: NA; d_gene: TRBD2; v_gene: TRBV7-9
CDR3nt: TGTGCCAGCAGAAAATTTGGGACCGATTACAATGAGCAGTTCTTC; CDR3aa: CASRKFGTDYNEQFF; j_gene: TRBJ2-1; abundance: NA; d_gene: NA; v_gene: TRBV6-5
CDR3nt: TGCGCCAGCAGCTCGGCCCTTAATTATTCACCCCTCCACTTT; CDR3aa: CASSSALNYSPLHF; j_gene: TRBJ1-6; abundance: NA; d_gene: NA; v_gene: TRBV5-1
CDR3nt: TGTGCCAGCAGTTACAAGTTCGGCGGGAGGAGCTCCTACGAGCAGTTCTTC; CDR3aa: CASSYKFGGRSSYEQFF; j_gene: TRBJ2-1; abundance: NA; d_gene: TRBD2; v_gene: TRBV6-5
CDR3nt: TGTGCCAGCAGCTTAGCGGCGGGAGGAAGGGAGCAGTTCTTC; CDR3aa: CASSLAAGGREQFF; j_gene: TRBJ2-1; abundance: few; d_gene: TRBD2; v_gene: TRBV11-1
CDR3nt: TGTGCCAGCAGGATGCTCAGGGGACCACCTTACAATGAGCAGTTCTTC; CDR3aa: CASRMLRGPPYNEQFF; j_gene: TRBJ2-1; abundance: few; d_gene: NA; v_gene: TRBV6-2/TRBV6-3
CDR3nt: TGTGCCAGCAGCTTAGGACTAGCGCGATACGAGCAGTACTTC; CDR3aa: CASSLGLARYEQYF; j_gene: TRBJ2-7; abundance: many; d_gene: TRBD2; v_gene: TRBV7-8
CDR3nt: TGTGCCAGCAGCACTGGGACTGGGATTTCCTACGAGCAGTACTTC; CDR3aa: CASSTGTGISYEQYF; j_gene: TRBJ2-7; abundance: few; d_gene: NA; v_gene: TRBV6-5
CDR3nt: TGTGCCAGCAGTTATGACAGAGTCTATGGCTACACCTTC; CDR3aa: CASSYDRVYGYTF; j_gene: TRBJ1-2; abundance: few; d_gene: NA; v_gene: TRBV6-5
CDR3nt: TGCAGTGCTAGCGGGTTGAAGTTGGGGCATGAGCAGTTCTTC; CDR3aa: CSASGLKLGHEQFF; j_gene: TRBJ2-1; abundance: NA; d_gene: NA; v_gene: TRBV20-1
CDR3nt: TGTGCCAGCAGAGTGGAAGTGAACACTGAAGCTTTCTTT; CDR3aa: CASRVEVNTEAFF; j_gene: TRBJ1-1; abundance: NA; d_gene: NA; v_gene: TRBV2
CDR3nt: TGTGCCAACAGTTGCAGGGGACAGGGAGCCTACGAGCAGTACTTC; CDR3aa: CANSCRGQGAYEQYF; j_gene: TRBJ2-7; abundance: NA; d_gene: TRBD1; v_gene: TRBV6-5
CDR3nt: TGTGCCAGCAGGGGGTTACTAGCGGGACCCACCGGGGAGCTGTTTTTT; CDR3aa: CASRGLLAGPTGELFF; j_gene: TRBJ2-2; abundance: NA; d_gene: TRBD2; v_gene: TRBV6-2/TRBV6-3
CDR3nt: TGTGCCAGCAGTGCGACGACAGAGACCCAGTACTTC; CDR3aa: CASSATTETQYF; j_gene: TRBJ2-5; abundance: few; d_gene: NA; v_gene: TRBV6-2/TRBV6-3
CDR3nt: TGTGCCAGCAGCCAAGTAGGGTCAGGGGCAGATACGCAGTATTTT; CDR3aa: CASSQVGSGADTQYF; j_gene: TRBJ2-3; abundance: NA; d_gene: NA; v_gene: TRBV3-1
CDR3nt: TGCGCCAGCAGCTTTTCCGGGACAGGCAGCTACAATGAGCAGTTCTTC; CDR3aa: CASSFSGTGSYNEQFF; j_gene: TRBJ2-1; abundance: many; d_gene: TRBD1; v_gene: TRBV5-1
CDR3nt: TGTGCCAGCAGAGACCCATGGAACACTGAAGCTTTCTTT; CDR3aa: CASRDPWNTEAFF; j_gene: TRBJ1-1; abundance: once; d_gene: NA; v_gene: TRBV27
CDR3nt: TGTGCCAGCAAAGTTTGGAGGGGCCCCTACGAGCAGTACTTC; CDR3aa: CASKVWRGPYEQYF; j_gene: TRBJ2-7; abundance: few; d_gene: NA; v_gene: TRBV11-2
CDR3nt: TGTGCCACCAGTGACCCGGGTAAGCGGGAGTACAATGAGCAGTTCTTC; CDR3aa: CATSDPGKREYNEQFF; j_gene: TRBJ2-1; abundance: NA; d_gene: TRBD2; v_gene: TRBV24-1
CDR3nt: TGTGCCAGCAGTTCCCTGGGGGGAAACTATGGCTACACCTTC; CDR3aa: CASSSLGGNYGYTF; j_gene: TRBJ1-2; abundance: NA; d_gene: NA; v_gene: TRBV12-3/TRBV12-4
CDR3nt: TGTGCCAGCAGTTACTCACGGGGGCGTACGCAGTATTTT; CDR3aa: CASSYSRGRTQYF; j_gene: TRBJ2-3; abundance: NA; d_gene: NA; v_gene: TRBV6-5
CDR3nt: TGTGCCAGCAGCCCTTTTCATCCCTACGAGCAGTACTTC; CDR3aa: CASSPFHPYEQYF; j_gene: TRBJ2-7; abundance: NA; d_gene: NA; v_gene: TRBV14
CDR3nt: TGTGCCAGCAGTTACAGGCTCAACAAGGGAGAGCAGTTCTTC; CDR3aa: CASSYRLNKGEQFF; j_gene: TRBJ2-1; abundance: NA; d_gene: NA; v_gene: TRBV6-5
CDR3nt: TGCGCCAGCAGCGCCACAGGGGGGCTCACAGATACGCAGTATTTT; CDR3aa: CASSATGGLTDTQYF; j_gene: TRBJ2-3; abundance: NA; d_gene: TRBD1; v_gene: TRBV5-1
CDR3nt: TGCGCCAGCAGCCAAGATAAGCTCACCGGGGAGCTGTTTTTT; CDR3aa: CASSQDKLTGELFF; j_gene: TRBJ2-2; abundance: NA; d_gene: NA; v_gene: TRBV4-3